This paragraph covers one T cell receptor beta chain sequence. Under the authors' procedure: The assay estimated nucleated cells by amplifying reference gene primers. Data came from immunoSEQ multiplex PCR; TCRdb stores just in-frame clones and leaves some out. For V, J and clone size, that table is used; D and trimming come from the DNA. Of a few hundred thousand clones in the sample, around 84% are singletons; the top ten hold 1.1%. This CDR3 is built from 14 residues. The germline V gene encodes CDR1 SNHLY and CDR2 FYNNEI. Trimming removed 5 bases from V and 5 bases from J; junction bases left unmatched: 8. These data belong to a study of blood T cell repertoires in COVID-19. Study at large: The origin of the acute and convalescent COVID-19 samples was the United States, Italy and Spain.

Sequences were obtained from peripheral blood. The V gene is TRBV2, the J gene TRBJ2-5, with 7 bases that match TRBD1. The TCR comes from a human donor with acute or convalescent COVID-19. The donor label of this sample is uncertain. CDR3 protein: CASSYDRVRETQYF. The CDR3, as DNA: TGTGCCAGCAGTTACGACAGGGTGAGGGAGACCCAGTACTTC.